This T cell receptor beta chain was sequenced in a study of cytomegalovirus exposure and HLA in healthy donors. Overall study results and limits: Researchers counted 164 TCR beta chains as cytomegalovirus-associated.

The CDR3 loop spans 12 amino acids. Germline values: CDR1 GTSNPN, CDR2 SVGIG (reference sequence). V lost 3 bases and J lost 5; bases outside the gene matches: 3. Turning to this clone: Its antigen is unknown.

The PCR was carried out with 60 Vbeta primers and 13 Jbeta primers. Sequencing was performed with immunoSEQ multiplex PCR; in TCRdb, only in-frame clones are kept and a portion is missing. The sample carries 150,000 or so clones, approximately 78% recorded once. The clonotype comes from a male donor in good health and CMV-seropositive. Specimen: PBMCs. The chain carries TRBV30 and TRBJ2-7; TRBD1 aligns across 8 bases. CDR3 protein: CAWSQGADEQYF. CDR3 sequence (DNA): TGTGCCTGGAGCCAGGGGGCTGACGAGCAGTACTTC.